Following are 31 T cell receptor beta chains from one sample sequenced in a study of T cells in Graves' hyperthyroidism and ophthalmopathy. Regions amplified from RNA transcripts were the TCR beta CDR3 regions. A set of HTBI primers served as the primers for a first-round RT-PCR of the TCR CDR3. TCRdb itself ran the multiplex PCR reads through MiXCR, one entry per CDR3 protein. The data show 750,000 to 950,000 distinct CDR3 sequences, about two fifths seen once. Sequencing used blood. These receptors were obtained from a man aged 18-30 years with Graves' hyperthyroidism.

This rearrangement joins TRBV29-1 to TRBJ1-1; the match to TRBD1 covers 10 bases. Germline assignment: CDR1 SQVTM and CDR2 ANQGSEA. Trimming removed 7 bases from V and 3 bases from J; junction bases left unmatched: 8. The CDR3 is 14 residues long. The CDR3 loop reads CSAIDRGRHTEAFF. The CDR3 coding sequence is TGCAGCGCCATAGACAGGGGGCGACACACTGAAGCTTTCTTT. The variable domain in full, completed from reference TRBV29-1 and TRBJ1-1, reads SAVISQKPSRDICQRGTSLTIQCQVDSQVTMMFWYRQQPGQSLTLIATANQGSEATYESGFVIDKFPISRPNLTFSTLTVSNMSPEDSSIYLCSAIDRGRHTEAFFGQGTRLTVV.

This clonotype has only one observation. This could be a read error, since a much larger clone is one nucleotide away. This chain connects TRBV7-2 to TRBJ2-7; 8 positions agree with TRBD1. J lost 3 bases, V lost 6 bases, and 4 bases had no gene match. The CDR3 runs to 13 residues. CDR1 is SGHTA and CDR2 is FQGNSA in the germline V gene. CDR3 DNA sequence: TGTGCCAGCAGTGGGGACAGGTTCTACGAGCAGTACTTC. Translation: CASSGDRFYEQYF.

This clonotype showed up just a few times. The rearrangement joins TRBV6-6 to TRBJ1-4, with 11 bases aligning to TRBD1. Germline lookup yields CDR1 MNHNY and CDR2 SVGAGI (reference sequence). The trim removed 5 bases at V and 7 bases at J, leaving 6 bases unmatched. CDR3 size: 15 residues. The CDR3 region is CASSPTGTGGEKLFF. As DNA, the CDR3 is TGTGCCAGCAGTCCGACCGGGACAGGGGGTGAAAAACTGTTTTTT.

This clonotype was found once. The chain carries TRBV2 and TRBJ1-1; maybe TRBD1 (5 bases). The V and J ends lost 6 bases and 4 bases respectively, with 27 bases between them. The length of the CDR3 is 18 residues. In germline, CDR1 is SNHLY, CDR2 FYNNEI. CDR3 amino acids: CASSQGGSLPGSSTEAFF. CDR3 bases: TGTGCCAGCAGCCAAGGAGGTAGCCTCCCAGGGAGTTCCACTGAAGCTTTCTTT.

Ten or more counts support this clonotype. The chain recombines TRBV7-6 with TRBJ1-2; 9 bases are a match to TRBD1. CDR1 and CDR2 (germline): SGHVS, FNYEAQ. The CDR3 spans 14 residues. The V segment lost 4 bases and the J segment 4 bases; nucleotides outside the gene matches: 4. For the CDR3, the DNA is TGTGCCAGCAGCTCAGCGACAGGGGGCTATGGCTACACCTTC. It translates to CASSSATGGYGYTF.

This clonotype appeared many times. CDR3 region: CASSPFSGRETQYF. The CDR3 DNA sequence: TGTGCCAGTAGTCCCTTTAGCGGGAGGGAGACCCAGTACTTC. The genes are TRBV19 and TRBJ2-5; 10 bases fit TRBD2. Unmatched junction bases numbered 5, after V lost 5 bases and J lost 5 bases. The CDR3 spans 14 residues. Germline V gene sequence: CDR1 LNHDA, CDR2 SQIVND (reference sequence). Together with reference TRBV19 and TRBJ2-5, the CDR3 gives the full variable domain: DGGITQSPKYLFRKEGQNVTLSCEQNLNHDAMYWYRQDPGQGLRLIYYSQIVNDFQKGDIAEGYSVSREKKESFPLTVTSAQKNPTAFYLCASSPFSGRETQYFGPGTRLLVL.

This clonotype was seen at least ten times. The gene calls are TRBV2 and TRBJ1-1, with 7 bases aligning to TRBD1. CDR1 SNHLY and CDR2 FYNNEI come from the germline V gene. Germline trimming cut 6 bases from V and 5 bases from J; bases unmatched to any gene: 12. CDR3 size: 15 residues. The CDR3 bases are TGTGCCAGCAGATACTCCACAGGGGCGGGGACTGAAGCTTTCTTT. Protein: CASRYSTGAGTEAFF.

The V call is TRBV7-9, the J call TRBJ2-7; D perhaps matches TRBD2 (7 bases). Germline V gene data show CDR1 as SEHNR and CDR2 as FQNEAQ (reference sequence). Trimming took 5 bases from V and 6 from J, leaving 11 bases between them. The CDR3 runs 12 residues. The CDR3 DNA follows: TGTGCCAGCAGCGGGGGGGCTAGCGAGCAGTACTTC. Translation gives CASSGGASEQYF.

The V call is TRBV12-3 or TRBV12-4, the J call TRBJ1-6; 7 nucleotides line up with TRBD1. V was clipped by 4 bases and J by 9 bases; unmatched bases: 9. The CDR3 has 15 residues. The CDR3 coding sequence is TGTGCCAGCAGTTCCGACAGGGACAGATTTTCACCCCTCCACTTT. Translation: CASSSDRDRFSPLHF.

The sample holds a few counts of this clonotype. CDR3 coding DNA: TGCGCCAGCCATGGGACAGGGACTACTGAAGCTTTCTTT. It yields the protein CASHGTGTTEAFF. The V and J genes are TRBV5-1 and TRBJ1-1, with TRBD1 identical over 9 bases. CDR3 size: 13 residues. CDR1 and CDR2 from the germline V gene are SGHRS and YFSETQ. With V trimmed by 7 bases and J by 5 bases, 6 bases remained unmatched. Full variable domain (outside the CDR3, taken from reference TRBV5-1 and TRBJ1-1): KAGVTQTPRYLIKTRGQQVTLSCSPISGHRSVSWYQQTPGQGLQFLFEYFSETQRNKGNFPGRFSGRQFSNSRSEMNVSTLELGDSALYLCASHGTGTTEAFFGQGTRLTVV.

This chain links TRBV29-1 with TRBJ1-4; the D gene is possibly TRBD1 (5 bases). The V and J ends lost 7 bases and 7 bases respectively, with 16 bases between them. The germline gives CDR1 SQVTM, CDR2 ANQGSEA. There are 13 residues in the CDR3. CDR3 coding DNA: TGCAGCGGGAGAGGCGTCGGGGGTGAAAAACTGTTTTTT. Translating gives CSGRGVGGEKLFF. Combining the CDR3 with reference TRBV29-1 and TRBJ1-4 gives the whole variable domain SAVISQKPSRDICQRGTSLTIQCQVDSQVTMMFWYRQQPGQSLTLIATANQGSEATYESGFVIDKFPISRPNLTFSTLTVSNMSPEDSSIYLCSGRGVGGEKLFFGSGTQLSVL.

In its sample, this clonotype was seen a few times. The chain couples TRBV6-1 to TRBJ1-2; 8 bases are shared with TRBD1. Germline CDR1 and CDR2: MNHNS and SASEGT. Unmatched junction bases numbered 4, after V lost 8 bases and J lost 2 bases. The CDR3 is 13 residues long. CDR3 sequence (DNA): TGTGCCAGCCCGGGACAGGCCAACTATGGCTACACCTTC. Amino acid sequence: CASPGQANYGYTF.

This clonotype has at least ten counts. The chain combines TRBV24-1 with TRBJ2-6; tentative D call: TRBD1 (6 bases). The CDR3 has 16 residues. Trimming removed 3 bases at V and 1 base at J, with 9 bases between. Per the germline V gene, CDR1 is KGHDR and CDR2 is SFDVKD. The CDR3 nucleotides read TGTGCCACCAGTGATATTCAGGGGTCTGGGGCCAACGTCCTGACTTTC. Translated: CATSDIQGSGANVLTF.

The V and J genes are TRBV29-1 and TRBJ1-2; D call uncertain. Trimming took 8 bases from V and 3 from J, leaving 13 bases between them. The germline V gene encodes CDR1 SQVTM and CDR2 ANQGSEA. The CDR3 covers 12 residues. CDR3 DNA sequence: TGCAGCCCATCCGAGACCTACTATGGCTACACCTTC. This sequence encodes CSPSETYYGYTF.

There are a few counts of this clonotype. One end of the junction fails to match germline, which may point to a read error. The gene calls are TRBV7-9 and TRBJ1-3; D gene ambiguous. This CDR3 is built from 13 residues. CDR1 SEHNR and CDR2 FQNEAQ come from the germline V gene (reference sequence). The CDR3, as DNA: TGTGCCAGCAGCTTAGGGTCTGGAAACGCCATATATTTT. This translates into CASSLGSGNAIYF.

In DNA, the CDR3 is TGTGCCAGCAGCTTAGGGCCAGGGTACTCTGGGGCCAACGTCCTGACTTTC. Translation gives CASSLGPGYSGANVLTF. The rearrangement joins TRBV7-2 to TRBJ2-6; a possible D gene is TRBD1 (5 bases). Germline assignment: CDR1 SGHTA and CDR2 FQGNSA. V was clipped by 1 base and J by 0 bases, with 10 bases between them. This CDR3 region has 17 residues.

In its sample, this clonotype was seen a few times. The chain links TRBV6-4 to TRBJ2-2, with D maybe TRBD1 (6 bases). The V gene lost 9 bases and the J gene lost 3 bases, with 14 bases spanning the gap. The CDR3 loop spans 14 amino acids. Germline CDR1 is MRHNA and CDR2 is SNTAGT. The CDR3 nucleotides read TGTGCCAGTCGACAGGAGGCGGACACCGGGGAGCTGTTTTTT. It translates to CASRQEADTGELFF.

The chain carries TRBV7-3 and TRBJ1-1, with D possibly matching TRBD1 (5 bases). CDR3 size: 13 residues. V gave up 5 bases and J gave up 8 bases, with 15 bases separating them. Germline V CDR1 and CDR2: SGHTA, FQGTGA. CDR3 protein: CASSPDIRLEAFF. The CDR3 nucleotides read TGTGCCAGCAGCCCGGACATTCGTCTAGAAGCTTTCTTT.

This clonotype was seen many times. The rearrangement links TRBV5-8 to TRBJ2-2; D gene ambiguous. The germline V gene encodes CDR1 SGHTS and CDR2 YDEGEE. The CDR3 consists of 13 residues. Trimming took 4 bases from V and 7 from J, leaving 11 bases between them. The DNA for the CDR3 is TGTGCCAGCAGCCTTCGGACCGTCGGGGAGCTGTTTTTT. This sequence encodes CASSLRTVGELFF.

This clonotype was counted many times. The V gene is TRBV2, the J gene TRBJ2-7; D remains ambiguous. V was clipped by 2 bases and J by 3 bases, with 8 bases between them. The CDR3 length is 13 residues. Looked up from germline, CDR1 is SNHLY and CDR2 is FYNNEI. CDR3 region: CASSETPVYEQYF. The CDR3 DNA is TGTGCCAGCAGTGAAACTCCGGTCTACGAGCAGTACTTC.

Worth noting for this clonotype: The junction departs from the called germline gene at one end, perhaps through a read error. The chain recombines TRBV7-7 with TRBJ2-5; 9 nucleotides agree with TRBD1. The CDR3 is 13 residues long. Germline CDR1 and CDR2: SSHAT and FNYEAQ (reference sequence). Here the CDR3 reads CASSAGTGETQYF. CDR3 coding DNA: TGTGCTAGCAGCGCCGGGACAGGGGAGACCCAGTACTTC.

This clonotype turned up a few times. This chain links TRBV4-1 with TRBJ1-6; 8 bases align to TRBD1. V lost 1 base, J lost 13 bases, and 3 bases stayed unmatched. CDR1 and CDR2 from the germline V gene are MGHRA and YSYEKL. CDR3 size: 13 residues. The CDR3 DNA reads TGCGCCAGCAGCCAAGGGGACAGGATGCCCCTCCACTTT. Protein: CASSQGDRMPLHF.

To note about this clonotype: This may arise from a read error, as a much more abundant clone is one base away. This chain joins TRBV9 and TRBJ2-6; a possible D gene is TRBD1 (5 bases). This CDR3 region has 16 residues. Germline loops: CDR1 SGDLS, CDR2 YYNGEE. CDR3 DNA sequence: TGTGCCAGCAGCGCGGTTGACAGCTCTGGGGCCAACGTCCTGGCTTTC. Translated, it gives CASSAVDSSGANVLAF.

The chain couples TRBV7-9 to TRBJ2-7; D tentatively reads TRBD1 or TRBD2 (5 bases each). The CDR3 has 13 amino acids. V was clipped by 8 bases and J by 0 bases, with 11 bases between them. The germline V gene encodes CDR1 SEHNR and CDR2 FQNEAQ (reference sequence). CDR3 protein: CASASGTSYEQYF. In nucleotides, the CDR3 is TGTGCCAGCGCCTCCGGGACCTCCTACGAGCAGTACTTC. Filled out from reference TRBV7-9 and TRBJ2-7, the complete variable domain reads DTGVSQNPRHKITKRGQNVTFRCDPISEHNRLYWYRQTLGQGPEFLTYFQNEAQLEKSRLLSDRFSAERPKGSFSTLEIQRTEQGDSAMYLCASASGTSYEQYFGPGTRLTVT.

The rearrangement links TRBV5-6 to TRBJ2-5, with 15 bases lining up with TRBD2. V was pared by 4 bases and J by 0 bases, with 4 bases of the junction left unmatched. The length of the CDR3 is 17 residues. The germline gives CDR1 SGHDT, CDR2 YYEEEE. The CDR3 is CASSMGLAGGHQETQYF. In DNA form, the CDR3 reads TGTGCCAGCAGCATGGGACTAGCGGGGGGCCACCAAGAGACCCAGTACTTC.

Of note for this clonotype: Compared with germline, one end of the junction differs, possibly owing to a read error. The chain links TRBV5-1 to TRBJ2-6; 7 bases map to TRBD1. From germline, CDR1 is SGHRS and CDR2 YFSETQ. The CDR3 length is 15 residues. As DNA, the CDR3 is TGCGCCAGCAGCATAGACAGGGCTGGGGCCAACTTCCTGACTTTC. Protein: CASSIDRAGANFLTF.

This clonotype was observed at least ten times. This sequence joins TRBV20-1 and TRBJ1-5; a possible D gene is TRBD1 (5 bases). V lost 7 bases to trimming and J lost 5 bases, with 12 bases between them. Looked up from germline, CDR1 is DFQATT and CDR2 is SNEGSKA (reference sequence). The CDR3 sequence is 12 residues long. The CDR3: CSVGREDQPQHF. In nucleotides, the CDR3 is TGCAGTGTCGGCAGGGAGGATCAGCCCCAGCATTTT.

The chain joins TRBV19 to TRBJ2-2; weak D call: TRBD1 (5 bases). V lost 2 bases and J lost 1, with 11 bases in between. Germline assignment: CDR1 LNHDA and CDR2 SQIVND (reference sequence). The CDR3 extends over 16 amino acids. The CDR3 bases are TGTGCCAGTAGTATACTTGCAGGGCTGAACACCGGGGAGCTGTTTTTT. Translating it yields CASSILAGLNTGELFF.

Ten or more counts support this clonotype. The chain joins TRBV2 to TRBJ2-5; 10 nucleotides align to TRBD2. V was pared by 3 bases and J by 5 bases, with 9 bases of the junction left unmatched. CDR1 and CDR2 from the germline V gene are SNHLY and FYNNEI. The CDR3 is 16 residues long. The CDR3 nucleotides are TGTGCCAGCAGTGAGGGCCTAGCGGGAGATACGGAGACCCAGTACTTC. This gives the protein CASSEGLAGDTETQYF.

This clonotype was observed many times. The V and J genes are TRBV15 and TRBJ1-3; D unclear. Trimming took off 0 bases at V and 0 bases at J, with 9 bases between the two ends. The CDR3 spans 16 residues. Germline assignment: CDR1 LNHNV and CDR2 YYDKDF (reference sequence). This chain's CDR3 is CATSRDIGVSGNTIYF. The CDR3 DNA sequence: TGTGCCACCAGCAGAGATATTGGGGTCTCTGGAAACACCATATATTTT.

This clonotype was seen a single time. This could be a read error, since a much larger clone is one nucleotide away. The chain employs TRBV19 and TRBJ1-1, with D possibly matching TRBD1 (6 bases). The CDR3 totals 12 residues. The V end lost 8 bases, the J end lost 4 bases, and 11 bases lay between the germline ends. The germline gives CDR1 LNHDA, CDR2 SQIVND (reference sequence). The CDR3 spells CASGGEATEAFF. For the CDR3, the DNA is TGTGCCAGTGGGGGCGAAGCCACTGAAGCTTTCTTT.